The rows below give T cell receptor beta chains drawn from one sample of a study of cytomegalovirus exposure and HLA in healthy donors. Method: immunoSEQ multiplex PCR; TCRdb's copy keeps in-frame clones and lacks some. The sample has around 130,000 clones, approximately 86% seen once. What was sequenced was PBMCs. Receptors were obtained from a boy aged 5-17 years in good health and CMV-seronegative. Each CDR3 is given with its conserved first and last residue. The order of the fields is D gene, V gene, J gene, clone size, CDR3 protein, CDR3 DNA. A D gene is named only where the DNA matches it firmly. Expanded clones get a size class; other rows say once, few or many, or leave the size out.

d_call: TRBD1
v_call: TRBV5-5
j_call: TRBJ1-6
clone_size: few
cdr3_aa: CARTGINSPLHF
cdr3_nt: TGTGCCAGGACAGGGATCAATTCACCCCTCCACTTT

d_call: .
v_call: TRBV2
j_call: TRBJ1-1
clone_size: .
cdr3_aa: CASSEVRETEAFF
cdr3_nt: TGTGCCAGCAGTGAAGTGAGGGAGACTGAAGCTTTCTTT

d_call: TRBD1
v_call: TRBV27
j_call: TRBJ2-7
clone_size: .
cdr3_aa: CASSSRGDRGDEQYF
cdr3_nt: TGTGCCAGCAGTTCGCGGGGGGACAGGGGAGACGAGCAGTACTTC

d_call: .
v_call: TRBV19
j_call: TRBJ2-7
clone_size: .
cdr3_aa: CASSIIPGAYEQYF
cdr3_nt: TGTGCCAGTAGTATTATCCCGGGGGCCTACGAGCAGTACTTC

d_call: .
v_call: TRBV10-3
j_call: TRBJ1-1
clone_size: .
cdr3_aa: CAVLRDTNTNTEAFF
cdr3_nt: TGTGCCGTCCTCCGGGACACCAATACGAACACTGAAGCTTTCTTT

d_call: .
v_call: TRBV6-1
j_call: TRBJ1-5
clone_size: .
cdr3_aa: CASSQSGAREPQHF
cdr3_nt: TGTGCCAGCAGTCAATCAGGGGCTAGAGAGCCCCAGCATTTT

d_call: .
v_call: TRBV10-3
j_call: TRBJ2-1
clone_size: few
cdr3_aa: CAIRGQGSYNEQFF
cdr3_nt: TGTGCCATCAGAGGGCAGGGTTCCTACAATGAGCAGTTCTTC

d_call: .
v_call: TRBV10-3
j_call: TRBJ1-5
clone_size: .
cdr3_aa: CAIRGDTGGSQPQHF
cdr3_nt: TGTGCCATCCGGGGGGACACGGGGGGTTCTCAGCCCCAGCATTTT

d_call: TRBD1
v_call: TRBV9
j_call: TRBJ1-1
clone_size: .
cdr3_aa: CASSVVTGAWGTDAFF
cdr3_nt: TGTGCCAGCAGCGTAGTTACAGGGGCTTGGGGCACTGACGCTTTCTTT

d_call: .
v_call: TRBV20-1
j_call: TRBJ2-7
clone_size: .
cdr3_aa: CSAKLVAEQYF
cdr3_nt: TGCAGTGCCAAACTAGTGGCCGAGCAGTACTTC

d_call: .
v_call: TRBV7-6
j_call: TRBJ2-7
clone_size: .
cdr3_aa: CASSLASRGAYEQYF
cdr3_nt: TGTGCCAGCAGCTTAGCGAGCAGGGGCGCCTACGAGCAGTACTTC

d_call: .
v_call: TRBV21-1
j_call: TRBJ1-2
clone_size: few
cdr3_aa: CASSTGGYGYTF
cdr3_nt: TGTGCCAGCAGCACAGGAGGCTATGGCTACACCTTC

d_call: TRBD1
v_call: TRBV9
j_call: TRBJ1-2
clone_size: .
cdr3_aa: CASSVVRDRVRTNYGYTF
cdr3_nt: TGTGCCAGCAGCGTAGTCCGGGACAGGGTGAGAACTAACTATGGCTACACCTTC

d_call: .
v_call: TRBV15
j_call: TRBJ2-1
clone_size: once
cdr3_aa: CATSNDRSYNEQFF
cdr3_nt: TGTGCCACCAGCAATGACAGATCCTACAATGAGCAGTTCTTC

d_call: .
v_call: TRBV4-3
j_call: TRBJ2-1
clone_size: few
cdr3_aa: CASSQDGGGAYNEQFF
cdr3_nt: TGCGCCAGCAGCCAAGATGGAGGCGGGGCCTACAATGAGCAGTTCTTC

d_call: TRBD1
v_call: TRBV5-4
j_call: TRBJ2-4
clone_size: .
cdr3_aa: CASSSGQIAKNIQYF
cdr3_nt: TGTGCCAGCAGCTCGGGACAGATAGCCAAAAACATTCAGTACTTC

d_call: .
v_call: TRBV19
j_call: TRBJ1-1
clone_size: .
cdr3_aa: CASSSPGNTEAFF
cdr3_nt: TGTGCCAGTAGTAGTCCGGGGAACACTGAAGCTTTCTTT

d_call: .
v_call: TRBV5-7
j_call: TRBJ1-5
clone_size: .
cdr3_aa: CASSPSEGGNQPQHF
cdr3_nt: TGTGCCAGCAGCCCTAGCGAGGGTGGTAATCAGCCCCAGCATTTT

d_call: .
v_call: TRBV21-1
j_call: TRBJ2-1
clone_size: .
cdr3_aa: CASSSSSVSSYNEQFF
cdr3_nt: TGTGCCAGCAGCTCCTCTAGCGTTAGCTCCTACAATGAGCAGTTCTTC

d_call: .
v_call: TRBV6-5
j_call: TRBJ1-1
clone_size: .
cdr3_aa: CASSFRENTEAFF
cdr3_nt: TGTGCCAGCAGTTTTCGGGAGAACACTGAAGCTTTCTTT

d_call: .
v_call: TRBV5-1
j_call: TRBJ1-1
clone_size: .
cdr3_aa: CASSRSGTKNTEAFF
cdr3_nt: TGCGCCAGCAGCCGATCCGGGACAAAGAACACTGAAGCTTTCTTT

d_call: TRBD2
v_call: TRBV30
j_call: TRBJ2-5
clone_size: .
cdr3_aa: CAWRSRLAGGPRETQYF
cdr3_nt: TGTGCCTGGAGGTCTCGTCTGGCGGGAGGGCCACGAGAGACCCAGTACTTC

d_call: .
v_call: TRBV5-1
j_call: TRBJ2-6
clone_size: .
cdr3_aa: CASTLGVGANVLTF
cdr3_nt: TGCGCCAGCACCCTGGGAGTTGGGGCCAACGTCCTGACTTTC

d_call: .
v_call: TRBV27
j_call: TRBJ1-2
clone_size: once
cdr3_aa: CASSLEGARGYTF
cdr3_nt: TGTGCCAGCAGTTTAGAGGGCGCGCGAGGCTACACCTTC

d_call: TRBD2
v_call: TRBV6-6
j_call: TRBJ2-7
clone_size: once
cdr3_aa: CASSYSASGTYEQYF
cdr3_nt: TGTGCCAGCAGTTACTCGGCTAGCGGGACCTACGAGCAGTACTTC

d_call: .
v_call: TRBV7-2
j_call: TRBJ2-7
clone_size: .
cdr3_aa: CASSLSKNYEQYF
cdr3_nt: TGTGCCAGCAGCTTAAGCAAGAACTACGAGCAGTACTTC

d_call: TRBD2
v_call: TRBV7-9
j_call: TRBJ2-7
clone_size: .
cdr3_aa: CASSFGPGLAGGPPYEQYF
cdr3_nt: TGTGCCAGCAGCTTTGGGCCGGGACTAGCGGGAGGCCCCCCCTACGAGCAGTACTTC

d_call: TRBD2
v_call: TRBV13
j_call: TRBJ2-2
clone_size: once
cdr3_aa: CASSLDGAGGLNTGELFF
cdr3_nt: TGTGCCAGCAGCTTAGACGGAGCGGGGGGACTTAACACCGGGGAGCTGTTTTTT

d_call: .
v_call: TRBV7-2
j_call: TRBJ2-5
clone_size: .
cdr3_aa: CASSPYQVLKTQYF
cdr3_nt: TGTGCCAGCAGCCCCTACCAGGTCCTGAAGACCCAGTACTTC

d_call: TRBD2
v_call: TRBV5-4
j_call: TRBJ2-3
clone_size: .
cdr3_aa: CASSSPREGPDTQYF
cdr3_nt: TGTGCCAGCAGTTCCCCCCGGGAGGGACCAGATACGCAGTATTTT

d_call: .
v_call: TRBV6-1
j_call: TRBJ1-2
clone_size: once
cdr3_aa: CASSELQGRYTF
cdr3_nt: TGTGCCAGCAGTGAACTACAGGGCAGGTACACCTTC

d_call: TRBD1
v_call: TRBV5-1
j_call: TRBJ2-7
clone_size: .
cdr3_aa: CASSRQGDVTYEQYF
cdr3_nt: TGCGCCAGCAGCCGACAGGGGGATGTGACCTACGAGCAGTACTTC

d_call: TRBD2
v_call: TRBV5-4
j_call: TRBJ2-2
clone_size: .
cdr3_aa: CASSQGLGDTGELFF
cdr3_nt: TGTGCCAGCAGCCAGGGACTAGGCGACACCGGGGAGCTGTTTTTT

d_call: .
v_call: TRBV7-9
j_call: TRBJ1-3
clone_size: .
cdr3_aa: CASSLLQGRGDTIYF
cdr3_nt: TGTGCCAGCAGCTTATTACAGGGCCGGGGGGACACCATATATTTT

d_call: .
v_call: TRBV6-5
j_call: TRBJ1-1
clone_size: .
cdr3_aa: CASSYGRDTEAFF
cdr3_nt: TGTGCCAGCAGTTATGGCCGGGACACTGAAGCTTTCTTT

d_call: TRBD2
v_call: TRBV9
j_call: TRBJ2-1
clone_size: .
cdr3_aa: CASSLVGTSDYNEQFF
cdr3_nt: TGTGCCAGCAGCCTGGTAGGGACTAGCGACTACAATGAGCAGTTCTTC

d_call: TRBD1
v_call: TRBV29-1
j_call: TRBJ2-2
clone_size: .
cdr3_aa: CSVGTGGNTGELFF
cdr3_nt: TGCAGCGTCGGGACAGGGGGAAACACCGGGGAGCTGTTTTTT

d_call: .
v_call: TRBV12-5
j_call: TRBJ2-7
clone_size: .
cdr3_aa: CASGSPGLGYEQYF
cdr3_nt: TGTGCTAGTGGTTCCCCCGGTCTAGGTTACGAGCAGTACTTC

d_call: TRBD2
v_call: TRBV5-6
j_call: TRBJ2-1
clone_size: .
cdr3_aa: CASSWGLAGIIYNEQFF
cdr3_nt: TGTGCCAGCAGCTGGGGACTAGCGGGGATAATTTACAATGAGCAGTTCTTC

d_call: .
v_call: TRBV9
j_call: TRBJ2-3
clone_size: .
cdr3_aa: CASSAFWGADTQYF
cdr3_nt: TGTGCCAGCAGCGCTTTTTGGGGAGCAGATACGCAGTATTTT

d_call: .
v_call: TRBV7-2
j_call: TRBJ1-2
clone_size: .
cdr3_aa: CASSLVAPDAGIYGYTF
cdr3_nt: TGTGCCAGCAGCTTAGTAGCGCCCGACGCCGGGATCTATGGCTACACCTTC

d_call: TRBD2
v_call: TRBV5-6
j_call: TRBJ2-3
clone_size: .
cdr3_aa: CASSSLGLAGGASTQYF
cdr3_nt: TGTGCCAGCAGCTCTCTGGGTTTAGCGGGGGGGGCCTCTACGCAGTATTTT

d_call: .
v_call: TRBV14
j_call: TRBJ1-2
clone_size: .
cdr3_aa: CASSQGRSYGYTF
cdr3_nt: TGTGCCAGCAGCCAAGGGAGGAGCTATGGCTACACCTTC

d_call: TRBD1
v_call: TRBV28
j_call: TRBJ2-7
clone_size: .
cdr3_aa: CASSLFLQGFEQYF
cdr3_nt: TGTGCCAGCAGTTTATTCTTACAGGGGTTCGAGCAGTACTTC